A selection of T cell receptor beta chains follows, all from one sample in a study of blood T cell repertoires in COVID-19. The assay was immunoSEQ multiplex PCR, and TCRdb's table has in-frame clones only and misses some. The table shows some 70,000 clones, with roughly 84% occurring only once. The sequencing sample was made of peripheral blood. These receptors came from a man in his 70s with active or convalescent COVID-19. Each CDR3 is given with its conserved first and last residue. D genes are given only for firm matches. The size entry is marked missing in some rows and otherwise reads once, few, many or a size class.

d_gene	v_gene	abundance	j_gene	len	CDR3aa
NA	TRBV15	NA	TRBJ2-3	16	CATSRDSPEATDTQYF
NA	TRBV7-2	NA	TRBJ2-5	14	CASSLAHAQETQYF
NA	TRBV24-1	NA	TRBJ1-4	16	CATSDFPPLCNEKLFF
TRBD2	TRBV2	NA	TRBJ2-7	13	CASSAGGDYEQYF
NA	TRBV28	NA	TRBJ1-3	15	CASTNPGTQRNTIYF
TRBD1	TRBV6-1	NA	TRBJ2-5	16	CASSVGTDIEGETQYF
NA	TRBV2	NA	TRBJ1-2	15	CASSEEGGDIQGYTF
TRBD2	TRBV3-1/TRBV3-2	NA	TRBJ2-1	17	CASSQALAGASYNEQFF
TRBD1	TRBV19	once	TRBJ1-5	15	CASRGQGLSNQPQHF
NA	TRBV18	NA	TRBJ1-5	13	CASSPRQDQPQHF
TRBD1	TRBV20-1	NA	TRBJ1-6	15	CSASFGTGENSPLHF
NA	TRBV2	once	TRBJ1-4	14	CASSVGGLNEKLFF
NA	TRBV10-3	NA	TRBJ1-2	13	CAISQRQDYGYTF
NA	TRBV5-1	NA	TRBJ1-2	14	CASSSGGGDYGYTF
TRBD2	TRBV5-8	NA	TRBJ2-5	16	CASSLVGGGGQETQYF
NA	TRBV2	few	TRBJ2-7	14	CASSSREGAKEQYF
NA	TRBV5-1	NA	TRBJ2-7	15	CASSFGGLARYEQYF
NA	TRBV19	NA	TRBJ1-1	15	CASSMGQGLNTEAFF
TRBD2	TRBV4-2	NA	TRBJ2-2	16	CASSSTPGAGAGELFF
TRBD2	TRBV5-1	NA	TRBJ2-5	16	CASSFSRAGGPETQYF
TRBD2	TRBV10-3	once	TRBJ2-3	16	CAISELTSGGTDTQYF
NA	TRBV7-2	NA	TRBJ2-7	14	CASSLGGASYEQYF
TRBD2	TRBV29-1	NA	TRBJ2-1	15	CSVEGAGGRNNEQFF
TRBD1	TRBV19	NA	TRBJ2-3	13	CASSNRGTDTQYF
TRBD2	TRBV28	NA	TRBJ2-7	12	CASGGSSYEQYF
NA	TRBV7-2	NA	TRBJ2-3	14	CASSLATGADTQYF
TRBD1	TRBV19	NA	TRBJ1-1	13	CASSTQGGTEAFF
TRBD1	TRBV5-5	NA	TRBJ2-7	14	CASSGGTGNYEQYF
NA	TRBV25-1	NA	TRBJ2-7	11	CASTGGGEQYF
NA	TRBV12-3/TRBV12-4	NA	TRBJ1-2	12	CASSLVLYGYTF
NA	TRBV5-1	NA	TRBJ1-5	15	CASSWMGRPNQPQHF
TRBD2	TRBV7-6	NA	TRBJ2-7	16	CASSMLAGDLSYEQYF